This T cell receptor (beta chain) was identified in a study of a mutant IDH1 vaccine in newly diagnosed glioma. The sample's time point: week 11, during vaccination. With topical imiquimod, each dose of the vaccine consisted of 300 ug of mutant IDH1 20-mer peptide. The germline V gene has CDR1 MNHEY and CDR2 SMNVEV (reference sequence). Trimming left V 8 bases short and J 0 bases short, with 7 bases between. This CDR3 has 13 residues. Remarks on this clone: Its matching antigen is unknown.

Measured with immunoSEQ multiplex PCR; TCRdb has only the in-frame clones, and not every one. The table lists roughly 62,000 clones, roughly 90% of them singletons. Sequences were derived from PBMCs, sampled from a glioma patient whose treatment included an IDH1 peptide vaccine. J is TRBJ1-4 and V is TRBV27; D is unclear. This clonotype originated in a man aged 40-49 years with glioma. The CDR3 protein is CASGQATNEKLFF. The CDR3 DNA reads as TGTGCCAGCGGGCAAGCAACTAATGAAAAACTGTTTTTT.